This entry concerns a single TCR beta chain. Its binding antigen is unknown. Nothing much larger sits one base from this clone, and base qualities are not available. The trim is 5 bases for V and 2 bases for J, with a gap of 18 bases between the germline ends. From the cysteine up to the phenylalanine, the CDR3 has a length of 16 residues. This entry keeps only the CDR3 DNA: 48 bases, framed from base 1. For CDR1 and CDR2, the germline V gene lists SNHLY and FYNNEI. The data derive from a study of follicular helper T cells after annual influenza vaccination (dated by TCRdb to about 2017). Broadly, across the study: Blood was collected on days 0, 7 and 28 after each seasonal influenza vaccination. To look at recall of cTfh clones, some subjects were tracked through successive annual vaccinations covering the 2013-2014, 2014-2015 and 2015-2016 seasons. One week after vaccination, a second recruited cohort of 11 to 12 subjects (Table S1) displayed a similar ICOS+CD38+ cTfh response. Multi-year samples were available from six subjects, with four subjects covering two vaccination seasons and two subjects covering three seasons. The 2013-2014 samples were cryopreserved, while the 2015 samples were processed right after collection. Broader findings and caveats from the paper: With successive annual vaccinations, a recurrent oligoclonal ICOS+CD38+ cTfh response was recalled, and this response contained tetramer and AIM influenza-specific clonotypes. ICOS+CD38+ cTfh clonality correlated with the frequency of that population, and its change correlated with the change in circulating plasmablast frequency. Day 7 ICOS+CD38+ clones were most often found later in ICOS-CD38- cTfh, suggesting that subset may serve as a memory reservoir. Rare clonotypes could not be sampled because productive TCRB sequences were recovered from only about 9.5-23% of the analyzed cells.

The library relied on the immunoSEQ multiplex PCR assay. Adaptive Biotechnologies handled the TCRB amplification, library preparation, sequencing and preliminary bioinformatics at Survey level resolution. For TCRB sequencing, genomic DNA from sorted cTfh populations was amplified by multiplex PCR. The source study handled its data this way. Clonality was calculated in R as 1 minus normalized Shannon entropy, and the Gini index was computed with the R package ineq. Overlap score was the summed counts of shared sequences divided by total counts of all sequences in both compared samples. Significance of shared clonotypes was assessed by Fisher's exact test, with a theoretical repertoire of 10^7 TCRB sequences assumed. TCRdb took this table from immuneACCESS and kept in-frame rearrangements with V and J called. Such tables lack part of the clones; where checked against another copy, unresolved V genes explain under half of the gap, and the rest is unexplained. That table is the source of V, J and clone size, and D and trimming were worked out from the DNA. The table for this sample lists 9,500 to 15,000 clones; 60% to 80% of them were counted only once. The top ten hold approximately 3.8% of the sample.

Read against the paper, the sample's time point label means: 2015-2016 season, pre-vaccination. Adults received seasonal inactivated influenza vaccine (Fluvarix), and TCRB sequencing tracked sorted blood CD4 subsets before and after vaccination. To be eligible, subjects had to live in the community and must not have received influenza vaccine in the previous 6 months. Subjects were excluded for influenza vaccine contraindications, substance abuse, HIV/AIDS, active malignancy, immunomodulatory medication, or active illness such as respiratory infection. At each time point, about 35 to 110 mL of blood was collected. Non-naive CD4+CXCR5+PD-1+ cells were defined as circulating Tfh and were sorted into ICOS+CD38+ and ICOS-CD38- fractions. Ficoll-Paque PLUS or SepMate separation was used to isolate PBMC. Before DNA extraction, cell subsets were sorted from PBMC on a BD FACS Aria.

The sequence was collected from an adult who received the influenza vaccine. This specimen was CXCR5+ CD38- circulating T follicular helper cells from blood, taken on the day of influenza vaccination. The sample's cell subset or site, from its label and the paper: circulating Tfh, non-naive CD4+CXCR5+PD-1+ (ICOS+CD38+ or ICOS-CD38-). In this chain, TRBV2 is recombined with TRBJ2-5; the D element might be TRBD1 or TRBD2, as each aligns at 5 bases. The CDR3 reads as follows: CASSLAGTARQETQYF. Read as DNA, the sequence is TGTGCCAGCAGTCTGGCCGGGACGGCGAGGCAAGAGACCCAGTACTTC.